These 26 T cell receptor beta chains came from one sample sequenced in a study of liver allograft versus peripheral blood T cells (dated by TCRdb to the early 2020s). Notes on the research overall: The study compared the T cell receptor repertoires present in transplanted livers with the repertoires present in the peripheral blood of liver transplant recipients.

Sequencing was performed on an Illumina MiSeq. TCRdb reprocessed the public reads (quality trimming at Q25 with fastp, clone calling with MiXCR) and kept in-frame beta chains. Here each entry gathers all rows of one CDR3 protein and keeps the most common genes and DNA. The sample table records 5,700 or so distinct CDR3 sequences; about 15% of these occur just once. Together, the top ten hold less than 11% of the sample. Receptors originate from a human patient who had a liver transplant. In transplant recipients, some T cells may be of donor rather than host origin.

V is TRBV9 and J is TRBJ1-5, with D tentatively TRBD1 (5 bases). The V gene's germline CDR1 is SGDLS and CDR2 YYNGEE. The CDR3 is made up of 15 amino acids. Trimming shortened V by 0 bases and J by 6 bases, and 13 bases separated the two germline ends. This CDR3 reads CASSVAGEPGQPQHF. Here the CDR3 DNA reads TGTGCCAGCAGCGTAGCGGGGGAGCCTGGTCAGCCCCAGCATTTT. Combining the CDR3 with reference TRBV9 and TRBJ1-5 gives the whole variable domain DSGVTQTPKHLITATGQRVTLRCSPRSGDLSVYWYQQSLDQGLQFLIQYYNGEERAKGNILERFSAQQFPDLHSELNLSSLELGDSALYFCASSVAGEPGQPQHFGDGTRLSIL.

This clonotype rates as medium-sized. The CDR3 sequence: CASSQQGEKLFF. The CDR3, as DNA: TGTGCCAGCTCGCAACAGGGTGAAAAACTGTTTTTT. The chain employs TRBV18 and TRBJ1-4; weak D call: TRBD1 (6 bases). V shed 6 bases and J shed 7 bases, with 9 bases lying between them. The CDR3 has 12 residues. CDR1 KGHSH and CDR2 LQKENI come from the germline V gene.

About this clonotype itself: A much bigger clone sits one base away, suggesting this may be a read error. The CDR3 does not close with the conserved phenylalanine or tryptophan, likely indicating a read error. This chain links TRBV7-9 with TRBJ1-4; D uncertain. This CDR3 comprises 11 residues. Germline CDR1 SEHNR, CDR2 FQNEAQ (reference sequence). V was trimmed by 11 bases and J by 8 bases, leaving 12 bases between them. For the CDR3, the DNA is TGTGCCGCCGGACCGTGGGAAAAACTGTTTTTA. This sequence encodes CAAGPWEKLFL.

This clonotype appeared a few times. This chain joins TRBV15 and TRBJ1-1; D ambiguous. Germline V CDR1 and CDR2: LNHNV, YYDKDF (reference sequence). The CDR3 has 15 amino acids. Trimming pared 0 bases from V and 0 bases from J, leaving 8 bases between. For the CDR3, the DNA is TGTGCCACCAGCAGAGACAGGTTGGTGAACACTGAAGCTTTCTTT. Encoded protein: CATSRDRLVNTEAFF.

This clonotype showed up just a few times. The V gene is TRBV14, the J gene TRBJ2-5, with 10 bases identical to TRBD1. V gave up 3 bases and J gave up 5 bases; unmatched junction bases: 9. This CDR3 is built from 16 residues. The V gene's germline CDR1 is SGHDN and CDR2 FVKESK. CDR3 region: CASSHFGTGDRETQYF. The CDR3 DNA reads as TGTGCCAGCAGCCATTTTGGGACAGGGGACCGGGAGACCCAGTACTTC.

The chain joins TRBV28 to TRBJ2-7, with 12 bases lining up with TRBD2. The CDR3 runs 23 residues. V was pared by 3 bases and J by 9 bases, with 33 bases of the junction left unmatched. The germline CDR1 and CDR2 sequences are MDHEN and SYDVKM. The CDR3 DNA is TGTGCCAGCAGTTTTTTATACTCGGTCTCTGGGACTAGCGGGTCATTTGCTTGGAACGGGCAGTACTTC. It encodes CASSFLYSVSGTSGSFAWNGQYF.

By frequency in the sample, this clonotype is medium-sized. CDR3 region: CASSPGQFYGYTF. The CDR3 DNA is TGTGCCAGCAGCCCAGGACAGTTCTATGGCTACACCTTC. The rearrangement joins TRBV7-3 to TRBJ1-2; D is perhaps TRBD1 (6 bases). Germline-derived CDR1 and CDR2 are SGHTA and FQGTGA. Trimming removed 5 bases from V and 4 bases from J, with 11 bases in between. The CDR3 extends over 13 amino acids.

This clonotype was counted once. The CDR3 DNA reads TGCGCCAGCAGACCGGGACGGTACAAGGTTTCCTACAATGAGCAGTTCTTC. It encodes CASRPGRYKVSYNEQFF. The chain has TRBV5-1 and TRBJ2-1; either TRBD1 or TRBD2 may supply D (5 bases each). V lost 5 bases to trimming and J lost 1 base, with 19 bases between them. Germline V gene lookup returns CDR1 SGHRS and CDR2 YFSETQ. The length of the CDR3 is 17 residues.

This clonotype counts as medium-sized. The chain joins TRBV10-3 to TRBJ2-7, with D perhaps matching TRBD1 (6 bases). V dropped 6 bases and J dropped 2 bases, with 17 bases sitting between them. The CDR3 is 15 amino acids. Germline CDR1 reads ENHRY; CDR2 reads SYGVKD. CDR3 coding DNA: TGTGCCATCAGACCGACAGGAGGTGTCCCCTACGAGCAGTACTTC. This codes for CAIRPTGGVPYEQYF.

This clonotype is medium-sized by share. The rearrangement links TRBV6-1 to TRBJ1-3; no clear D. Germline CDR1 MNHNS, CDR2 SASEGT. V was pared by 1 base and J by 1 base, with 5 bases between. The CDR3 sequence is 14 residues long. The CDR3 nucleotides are TGTGCCAGCAGTGAAGGGAATTCTGGAAACACCATATATTTT. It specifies CASSEGNSGNTIYF.

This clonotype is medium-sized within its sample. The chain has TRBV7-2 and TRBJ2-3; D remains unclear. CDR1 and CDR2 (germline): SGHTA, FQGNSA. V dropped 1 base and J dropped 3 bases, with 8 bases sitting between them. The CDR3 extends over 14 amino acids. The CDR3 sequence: CASSLGWQTDTQYF. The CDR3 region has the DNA TGTGCCAGCAGCTTAGGTTGGCAGACAGATACGCAGTATTTT.

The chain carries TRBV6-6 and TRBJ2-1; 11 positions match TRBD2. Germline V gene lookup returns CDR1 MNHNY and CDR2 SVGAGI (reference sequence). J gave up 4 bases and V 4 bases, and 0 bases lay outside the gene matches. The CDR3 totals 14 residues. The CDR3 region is CASSWTSGYNEQFF. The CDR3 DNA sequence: TGTGCCAGCAGTTGGACTAGCGGGTACAATGAGCAGTTCTTC.

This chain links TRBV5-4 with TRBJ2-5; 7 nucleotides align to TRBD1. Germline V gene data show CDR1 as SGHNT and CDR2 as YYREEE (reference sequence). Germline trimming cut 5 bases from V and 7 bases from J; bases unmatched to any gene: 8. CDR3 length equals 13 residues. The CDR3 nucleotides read TGTGCCAGCAGACCTGACAGGGCCGGGACCCAGTACTTC. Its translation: CASRPDRAGTQYF.

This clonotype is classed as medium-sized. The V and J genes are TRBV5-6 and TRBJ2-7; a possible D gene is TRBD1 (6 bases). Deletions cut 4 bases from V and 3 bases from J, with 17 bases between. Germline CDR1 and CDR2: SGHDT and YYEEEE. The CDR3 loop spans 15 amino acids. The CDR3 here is CASSRSYRVNYEQYF. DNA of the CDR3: TGTGCCAGCAGCAGATCATACAGGGTCAACTACGAGCAGTACTTC.

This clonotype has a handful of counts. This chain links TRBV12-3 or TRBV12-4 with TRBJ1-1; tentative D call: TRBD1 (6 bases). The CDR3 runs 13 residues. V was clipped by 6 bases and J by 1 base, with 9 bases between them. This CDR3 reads CASRQGKNTEAFF. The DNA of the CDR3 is TGTGCCAGCAGGCAGGGGAAGAACACTGAAGCTTTCTTT.

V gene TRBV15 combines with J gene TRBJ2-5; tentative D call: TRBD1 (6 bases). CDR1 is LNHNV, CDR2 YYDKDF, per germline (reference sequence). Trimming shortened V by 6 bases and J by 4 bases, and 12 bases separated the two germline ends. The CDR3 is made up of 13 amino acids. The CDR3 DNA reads TGTGCCACCAGTCGGGACATCGGAGAGACCCAGTACTTC. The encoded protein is CATSRDIGETQYF.

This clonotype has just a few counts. This CDR3 is CASSLPTGSSYEQYF. CDR3 sequence (DNA): TGTGCCAGCAGTTTACCTACGGGCAGCTCCTACGAGCAGTACTTC. This rearrangement joins TRBV12-3 or TRBV12-4 to TRBJ2-7, with D unresolved. Trimming removed 2 bases at V and 0 bases at J, with 11 bases between. This CDR3 comprises 15 residues.

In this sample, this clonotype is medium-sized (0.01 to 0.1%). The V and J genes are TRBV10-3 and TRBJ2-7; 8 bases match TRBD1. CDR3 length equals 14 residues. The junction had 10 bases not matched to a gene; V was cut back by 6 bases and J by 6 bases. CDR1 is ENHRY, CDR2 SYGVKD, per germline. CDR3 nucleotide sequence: TGTGCCATCAGCAGGGACAGGACCACTCTCGAGCAGTACTTC. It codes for CAISRDRTTLEQYF.

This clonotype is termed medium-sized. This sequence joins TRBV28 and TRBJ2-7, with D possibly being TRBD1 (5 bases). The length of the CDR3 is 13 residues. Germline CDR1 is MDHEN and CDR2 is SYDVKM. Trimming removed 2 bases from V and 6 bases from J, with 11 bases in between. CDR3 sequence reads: CASSLARVSEQYF. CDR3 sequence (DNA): TGTGCCAGCAGTTTAGCCAGGGTAAGCGAGCAGTACTTC.

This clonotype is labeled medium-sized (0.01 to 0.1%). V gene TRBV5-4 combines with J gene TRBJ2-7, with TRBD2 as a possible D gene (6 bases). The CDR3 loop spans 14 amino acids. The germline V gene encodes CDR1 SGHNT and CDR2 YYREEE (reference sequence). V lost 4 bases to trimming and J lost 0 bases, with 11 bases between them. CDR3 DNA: TGTGCCAGCAGCAGGGACGGGAGCTCCTACGAGCAGTACTTC. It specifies CASSRDGSSYEQYF. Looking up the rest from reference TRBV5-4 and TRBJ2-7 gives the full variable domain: ETGVTQSPTHLIKTRGQQVTLRCSSQSGHNTVSWYQQALGQGPQFIFQYYREEENGRGNFPPRFSGLQFPNYSSELNVNALELDDSALYLCASSRDGSSYEQYFGPGTRLTVT.

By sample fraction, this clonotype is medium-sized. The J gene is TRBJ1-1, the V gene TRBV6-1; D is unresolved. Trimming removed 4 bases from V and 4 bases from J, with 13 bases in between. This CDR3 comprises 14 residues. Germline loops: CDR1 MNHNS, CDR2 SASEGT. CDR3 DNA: TGTGCCAGCAGTGTTCCGTCCGGGGTCACTGAAGCTTTCTTT. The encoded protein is CASSVPSGVTEAFF.

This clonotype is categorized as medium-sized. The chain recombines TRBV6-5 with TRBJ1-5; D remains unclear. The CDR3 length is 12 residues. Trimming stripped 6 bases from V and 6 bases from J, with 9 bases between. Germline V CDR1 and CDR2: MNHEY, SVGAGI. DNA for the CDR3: TGTGCCAGCAGACGTTGGGGTCAGCCCCAGCATTTT. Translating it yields CASRRWGQPQHF.

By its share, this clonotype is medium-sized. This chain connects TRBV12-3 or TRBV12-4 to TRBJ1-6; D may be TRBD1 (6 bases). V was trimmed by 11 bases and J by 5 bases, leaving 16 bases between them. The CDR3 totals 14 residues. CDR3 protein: CASLGDTNNSPLHF. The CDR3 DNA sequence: TGTGCCTCGTTGGGGGACACCAATAATTCACCCCTCCACTTT.

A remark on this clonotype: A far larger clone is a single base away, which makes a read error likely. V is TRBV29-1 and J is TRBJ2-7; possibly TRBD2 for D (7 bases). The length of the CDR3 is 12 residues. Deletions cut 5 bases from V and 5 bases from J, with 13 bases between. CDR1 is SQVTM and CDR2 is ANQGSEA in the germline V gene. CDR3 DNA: TGCAGCGTTCTCGGGGGGCTTAACGAGCAGTACTTC. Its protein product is CSVLGGLNEQYF.

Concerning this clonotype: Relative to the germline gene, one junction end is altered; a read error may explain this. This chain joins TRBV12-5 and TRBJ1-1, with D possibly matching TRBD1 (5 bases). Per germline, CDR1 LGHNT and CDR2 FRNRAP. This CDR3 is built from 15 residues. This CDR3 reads CVSGAPGPQNTEAFF. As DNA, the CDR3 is TGTGTTAGTGGAGCTCCGGGACCGCAGAACACTGAAGCTTTCTTT. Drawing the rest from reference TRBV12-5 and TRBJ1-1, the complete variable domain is DARVTQTPRHKVTEMGQEVTMRCQPILGHNTVFWYRQTMMQGLELLAYFRNRAPLDDSGMPKDRFSAEMPDATLATLKIQPSEPRDSAVYFCVSGAPGPQNTEAFFGQGTRLTVV.

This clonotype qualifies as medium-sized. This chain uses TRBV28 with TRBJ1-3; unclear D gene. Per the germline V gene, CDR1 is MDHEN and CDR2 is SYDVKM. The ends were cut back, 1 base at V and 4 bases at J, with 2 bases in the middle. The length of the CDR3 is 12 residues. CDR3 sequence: CASSLSGNTIYF. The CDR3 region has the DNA TGTGCCAGCAGTTTATCCGGAAACACCATATATTTT.